This T cell receptor (beta chain) was sequenced for a study of cytomegalovirus exposure and HLA in healthy donors. With respect to this clone: Relative to the germline gene, one junction end is altered; a read error may explain this.

Germline CDR1 reads SGHVS; CDR2 reads FQNEAQ. The length of the CDR3 is 17 residues. A multiplex PCR was run with 60 Vbeta primers and 13 Jbeta primers. Source study methods: An analysis that came later counted some 80 million unique TCR beta chains, approximately 11 million shared. Clones were read by immunoSEQ multiplex PCR, and TCRdb kept only the in-frame ones, dropping some. V, J and clone size are taken as reported in that table, and D and trimming were inferred from the DNA itself. The table records about 94,000 clones, 75% to 80% of them present only once. The sequenced sample consisted of PBMCs. The TCR comes from a man between 25 and 39 years old in good health and CMV-seronegative. This chain uses TRBV7-8 with TRBJ1-5; TRBD1 agrees at 10 bases. The CDR3 protein is CASGLGRVTGGFQPQHF. In DNA form, the CDR3 reads TGTGCCAGCGGCTTAGGGAGGGTGACAGGGGGCTTTCAGCCCCAGCATTTT.